This is a list of T cell receptor beta chains from one sample in a study of T-cell reconstitution after alpha-beta-depleted transplantation in children. From the PCR reads, TCRdb called clonotypes with MiXCR, one entry per CDR3 protein. The sample includes some 200,000 distinct CDR3 sequences, just over 14% seen only once; the top ten take about 13%. The sample consisted of PBMCs from the stem cell graft donor, taken from the stem cell graft. The receptors shown here come from a human donor who donated a stem cell graft to a child with acute lymphoblastic leukemia. Both conserved end residues are part of each CDR3. A D gene is named only where the DNA matches it firmly. Expanded clones are given a class, and other clones once, few, many or no size at all.

clone_size j_call d_call cdr3_length v_call cdr3_nt cdr3_aa
many TRBJ2-1 TRBD1 17 TRBV12-3/TRBV12-4 TGTGCCAGCAGTTTAGCGAGAGGGACAGGGGGAAAGGATGAGCAGTTCTTC CASSLARGTGGKDEQFF
. TRBJ1-2 . 13 TRBV20-1 TGCAGTGCTAGAGATCGGGCCCACTATGGCTACACCTTC CSARDRAHYGYTF
once TRBJ2-1 . 15 TRBV29-1 TGCAGCGCTAAGCCCAACATCGACTCCTACAATGAGCAGTTCTTC CSAKPNIDSYNEQFF
many TRBJ2-5 . 15 TRBV5-1 TGCGCCAGCAGCTCGGGGGACAGCTATCAAGAGACCCAGTACTTC CASSSGDSYQETQYF
many TRBJ2-1 . 12 TRBV27 TGTGCCAGCAGAGAATTTAACAATGAGCAGTTCTTC CASREFNNEQFF
many TRBJ2-3 . 16 TRBV27 TGTGCCACCGACCCGGATAGCGGATATAAAGCAGATACGCAGTATTTT CATDPDSGYKADTQYF
many TRBJ2-1 TRBD2 17 TRBV7-9 TGTGCCAGCAGCCCTAGACTAGCGGGGGCGATACCCAATGAGCAGTTCTTC CASSPRLAGAIPNEQFF
many TRBJ2-1 . 16 TRBV12-3/TRBV12-4 TGTGCCAGCAGTTTAGGTGTCGGGGGCGGGAAGACGGAGCAGTTCTTC CASSLGVGGGKTEQFF
. TRBJ2-3 TRBD2 15 TRBV7-2 TGTGCCAGCAGCTGGACTAGCGGGAGGGCAGATACGCAGTATTTT CASSWTSGRADTQYF
many TRBJ2-7 . 12 TRBV20-1 TGCAGTGCTAGAAGGGACTCCTACGAGCAGTACTTC CSARRDSYEQYF
many TRBJ2-3 . 14 TRBV11-2 TGTGCCAGCAAAAGGGGGGCAACCACAGATACGCAGTATTTT CASKRGATTDTQYF
many TRBJ1-5 TRBD1 13 TRBV12-3/TRBV12-4 TGTGCCAGCAGTTTACAGGGGGCTCAGCCCCAGCATTTT CASSLQGAQPQHF
many TRBJ1-1 . 15 TRBV20-1 TGCAGTGCTAGAGATAGCGGGACACTTTACACTGAAGCTTTCTTT CSARDSGTLYTEAFF
many TRBJ1-6 . 15 TRBV4-2 TGTGCCAGCAGCCAAGCAGGTTACTATAATTCACCCCTCCACTTT CASSQAGYYNSPLHF
many TRBJ2-3 TRBD2 15 TRBV24-1 TGTGCCACCAGTGATGACCGGGAGGGAGTAGATACGCAGTATTTT CATSDDREGVDTQYF
many TRBJ2-7 . 14 TRBV10-3 TGTGCCATCAGGGGGACTCCGAGATCCTACGAGCAGTACTTC CAIRGTPRSYEQYF
many TRBJ1-3 . 14 TRBV5-1 TGCGCCAGCAGCTCGGACGCCTCTGGAAACACCATATATTTT CASSSDASGNTIYF
many TRBJ2-1 . 15 TRBV6-2/TRBV6-3 TGTGCCAGCAGTTACTTGGTGGGAGAGGGCAATGAGCAGTTCTTC CASSYLVGEGNEQFF
many TRBJ2-7 TRBD2 16 TRBV5-5 TGTGCCAGCAGCTTGCTACTAGCGGGAGCCTCCTACGAGCAGTACTTC CASSLLLAGASYEQYF
. TRBJ2-1 TRBD2 20 TRBV6-2/TRBV6-3 TGTGCCAGCAGTTACTCTTTAGGCGGGAGGGCCGGGGCGATTAGGAACGAGCAGTTCTTC CASSYSLGGRAGAIRNEQFF
few TRBJ1-2 . 13 TRBV7-2 TGTGCCAGCAGCTTAGCGGACGGGGATGGCTACACCTTC CASSLADGDGYTF
many TRBJ2-3 TRBD1 18 TRBV5-1 TGCGCCAGCAGACCGGCGGCATCGACAGGGGGCTGGGCAGATACGCAGTATTTT CASRPAASTGGWADTQYF
many TRBJ1-1 . 12 TRBV6-6 TGTGCCAGCTTTCGTCGGAACACTGAAGCTTTCTTT CASFRRNTEAFF
many TRBJ1-1 . 11 TRBV5-1 TGCGCCAGCAGCTTCGGCAGGGAAGCTTTCTTT CASSFGREAFF
. TRBJ1-1 . 13 TRBV5-4 TGTGCCAGCAGCAATCGTCTCAACACTGAAGCTTTCTTT CASSNRLNTEAFF
many TRBJ1-2 TRBD1 14 TRBV25-1 TGTGCCAGCAGTGGGACAGGGGAATTCGGTGGCTACACCTTC CASSGTGEFGGYTF
many TRBJ2-3 TRBD1 15 TRBV6-5 TGTGCCAGCAGTTACCGGGACAGGGCGCCAGATACGCAGTATTTT CASSYRDRAPDTQYF
. TRBJ2-1 . 15 TRBV7-9 TGTGCCAGCAGCTTGTCACAGTACTCCTACAATGAGCAGTTCTTC CASSLSQYSYNEQFF
many TRBJ1-1 . 15 TRBV5-5 TGTGCCGGCCCCACTGGGGCCATTTCGAACACTGAAGCTTTCTTT CAGPTGAISNTEAFF
many TRBJ1-6 . 16 TRBV5-1 TGCGCCAGCAGCTTTGGCAGGGGAGTTGAAGGGTCACCCCTCCACTTT CASSFGRGVEGSPLHF
many TRBJ1-3 . 13 TRBV6-1 TGTGCCAGCAGCGGAGACTCTGGAAACACCATATATTTT CASSGDSGNTIYF
. TRBJ2-1 . 14 TRBV18 TGTGCCAGCTCCCTTTGGGCGGAGGGGAATGAGCAGTTCTTC CASSLWAEGNEQFF
many TRBJ2-1 . 12 TRBV19 TGTGCCAGTAGCAGACAGTACAATGAGCAGTTCTTC CASSRQYNEQFF
many TRBJ2-1 . 15 TRBV12-3/TRBV12-4 TGTGCCAGCAGTTTAGGTGCGCTAGCCCCGAATGAGCAGTTCTTC CASSLGALAPNEQFF
many TRBJ2-7 . 12 TRBV28 TGTGCCAGCAGTTTATTCTGGCGGGAGCAGTACTTC CASSLFWREQYF
few TRBJ2-4 . 14 TRBV27 TGTGCCAGCAGTCTACACAGAGCCAAAAACATTCAGTACTTC CASSLHRAKNIQYF
many TRBJ1-1 . 15 TRBV20-1 TGCAGTGCTAGACCGTTAGGGGCGGGAGTCACTGAAGCTTTCTTT CSARPLGAGVTEAFF